Shown below are 11 T cell receptor beta chains from a single sample sequenced in a study of T cells in Graves' hyperthyroidism and ophthalmopathy. Amplification yielded TCR beta CDR3 regions, with RNA transcripts as the source. TCR CDR3 regions were first amplified by RT-PCR with HTBI primers. Each CDR3 protein is one row after TCRdb ran MiXCR on the multiplex PCR reads. This sample has about 250,000 distinct CDR3 sequences, with 15% found just once. Sequencing was done on a sample of blood. The receptors here all came from a woman aged 45-65 years with Graves' hyperthyroidism that later progressed to Graves' ophthalmopathy.

The table lists this clonotype with many counts. The rearrangement joins TRBV7-8 to TRBJ1-2, with 8 bases lining up with TRBD1. Losses at the gene ends were 5 bases for V and 6 bases for J; bases not matched to a gene: 5. The CDR3 is 13 residues long. CDR1 is SGHVS and CDR2 is FQNEAQ in the germline V gene. The CDR3 DNA sequence: TGTGCCAGCAGCCCCTGGACAGGGAATGGCTACACCTTC. Encoded protein: CASSPWTGNGYTF.

The rearrangement links TRBV7-9 to TRBJ1-2; the D is unclear. Trimming took 6 bases from V and 3 from J, leaving 11 bases between them. Germline lookup yields CDR1 SEHNR and CDR2 FQNEAQ (reference sequence). This CDR3 spans 13 amino acids. In DNA, the CDR3 is TGTGCCAGCAGACGCGATCTGGACTATGGCTACACCTTC. This encodes CASRRDLDYGYTF.

This clonotype showed up many times. The chain carries TRBV30 and TRBJ1-1, with 8 bases fitting TRBD1. Germline loops: CDR1 GTSNPN, CDR2 SVGIG (reference sequence). V lost 3 bases, J lost 0 bases, and 9 bases stayed unmatched. The CDR3 loop spans 16 amino acids. CDR3: CAWRVRTGFMNTEAFF. The CDR3 DNA reads as TGTGCCTGGAGGGTGAGGACAGGGTTCATGAACACTGAAGCTTTCTTT.

This clonotype was seen a few times. The chain links TRBV6-2 or TRBV6-3 to TRBJ2-6; D gene ambiguous. The CDR3 loop spans 15 amino acids. Germline lookup yields CDR1 MNHEY and CDR2 SVGEGT. Trimming cost V 3 bases and J 0 bases, with 6 bases left between them. CDR3 in amino acids: CASSYPYSGANVLTF. The CDR3, as DNA: TGTGCCAGCAGTTATCCCTACTCTGGGGCCAACGTCCTGACTTTC.

This clonotype was detected once. The rearrangement joins TRBV19 to TRBJ2-3; 8 bases align to TRBD2. The CDR3 covers 14 residues. V was pared by 3 bases and J by 3 bases, with 2 bases of the junction left unmatched. Germline CDR1 is LNHDA and CDR2 is SQIVND (reference sequence). DNA for the CDR3: TGTGCCAGTAGTATCATAGCGGGGACAGATACGCAGTATTTT. As protein: CASSIIAGTDTQYF.

Ten or more counts support this clonotype. The chain has TRBV18 and TRBJ2-7, with 10 bases that match TRBD1. The CDR3 spans 15 residues. V lost 5 bases and J lost 4; bases outside the gene matches: 8. CDR1 KGHSH and CDR2 LQKENI come from the germline V gene. The CDR3 nucleotides are TGTGCCAGCTCAACAAGACAGGGGGCCCTATACGAGCAGTACTTC. As protein: CASSTRQGALYEQYF.

The sample holds many counts of this clonotype. The rearrangement joins TRBV24-1 to TRBJ2-5; D is possibly TRBD1 (6 bases). The ends were cut back, 4 bases at V and 5 bases at J, with 16 bases in the middle. In germline, CDR1 is KGHDR, CDR2 SFDVKD. The CDR3 is made up of 15 amino acids. CDR3 in DNA: TGTGCCACCAGTGAGGGGTCAGGGGCGAGGGAGACCCAGTACTTC. Its translation: CATSEGSGARETQYF.

This clonotype was seen many times. The rearrangement links TRBV24-1 to TRBJ1-2; D gene uncertain. Germline CDR1 KGHDR, CDR2 SFDVKD. This CDR3 comprises 11 residues. Trimming took 4 bases from V and 7 from J, leaving 6 bases between them. CDR3 sequence reads: CATSDPSGYTF. The DNA of the CDR3 is TGTGCCACCAGTGACCCGAGTGGCTACACCTTC.

This clonotype was found a few times. This may arise from a read error, as a much more abundant clone is one base away. This chain connects TRBV2 to TRBJ2-3; D could derive from TRBD1 or TRBD2 (5 bases each). Trimming left V 4 bases short and J 1 base short, with 12 bases between. Germline loops: CDR1 SNHLY, CDR2 FYNNEI. The CDR3 length is 15 residues. CDR3 DNA sequence: TGTGCCAGCAGTGGGGCAGGGAGTCGCACAGATACGCAGTATTTT. This translates into CASSGAGSRTDTQYF.

Many counts were recorded for this clonotype. The chain links TRBV20-1 to TRBJ2-2; 11 nucleotides match TRBD1. The CDR3 has 13 amino acids. J lost 6 bases, V lost 6 bases, and 3 bases had no gene match. Germline CDR1 is DFQATT and CDR2 is SNEGSKA (reference sequence). This CDR3 reads CSARTGGAGELFF. The CDR3 nucleotides are TGCAGTGCCCGGACAGGGGGCGCCGGGGAGCTGTTTTTT.

This clonotype showed up many times. This sequence joins TRBV7-9 and TRBJ1-1; D is possibly TRBD1 (5 bases). The CDR3 is 12 amino acids. CDR1 is SEHNR and CDR2 is FQNEAQ in the germline V gene (reference sequence). The ends were cut back, 4 bases at V and 7 bases at J, with 10 bases in the middle. CDR3 amino acids: CASSSRGSEAFF. In DNA form, the CDR3 reads TGTGCCAGCAGCTCTCGGGGGAGTGAAGCTTTCTTT. The whole variable domain, filled in from reference TRBV7-9 and TRBJ1-1, reads DTGVSQNPRHKITKRGQNVTFRCDPISEHNRLYWYRQTLGQGPEFLTYFQNEAQLEKSRLLSDRFSAERPKGSFSTLEIQRTEQGDSAMYLCASSSRGSEAFFGQGTRLTVV.